The 19 T cell receptor beta chains below come from one sample, sequenced in a study of T cell changes during pregnancy in multiple sclerosis. The repertoire was sequenced with immunoSEQ multiplex PCR; TCRdb's copy has only in-frame clones and lacks some. The sample lists tens of thousands of clones; approximately 91% were seen once. This specimen consisted of peripheral blood, obtained in the first trimester of pregnancy. Receptors were obtained from a female donor with multiple sclerosis, enrolled in a pregnancy study.

This chain joins TRBV6-5 and TRBJ2-5, with TRBD2 identical over 9 bases. Germline CDR1 reads MNHEY; CDR2 reads SVGAGI. V shed 0 bases and J 5 bases; nucleotides not matched to a gene: 4. CDR3 length equals 15 residues. The CDR3 bases are TGTGCCAGCAGTTACTCGGCTAGCGGGATTGAGACCCAGTACTTC. It yields the protein CASSYSASGIETQYF.

This sequence joins TRBV28 and TRBJ2-1; D possibly corresponds to TRBD2 (6 bases). In germline, CDR1 is MDHEN, CDR2 SYDVKM. V shed 6 bases and J shed 3 bases, with 15 bases lying between them. This CDR3 is 15 amino acids long. The chain's CDR3 is CASSFPRTNYNEQFF. In DNA, the CDR3 is TGTGCCAGCAGCTTCCCAAGGACTAACTACAATGAGCAGTTCTTC.

The chain links TRBV7-3 to TRBJ2-1; 11 bases map to TRBD2. The CDR3 totals 17 residues. The germline V gene has CDR1 SGHTA and CDR2 FQGTGA. Trimming at V came to 1 base and at J to 8 bases, leaving 10 bases not matched to a gene. The CDR3 DNA reads TGTGCCAGCAGCTTAAACTTAGGGACTAGCGGCCGCCATGAGCAGTTCTTC. Residues: CASSLNLGTSGRHEQFF.

This chain uses TRBV7-9 with TRBJ2-7; D is perhaps TRBD1 (6 bases). The V end lost 1 base, the J end lost 2 bases, and 9 bases lay between the germline ends. Germline V lookup: CDR1 SEHNR, CDR2 FQNEAQ (reference sequence). CDR3 size: 14 residues. The CDR3 loop reads CASSLGTATYEQYF. CDR3 bases: TGTGCCAGCAGCTTAGGGACAGCTACCTACGAGCAGTACTTC.

The J gene is TRBJ1-1, the V gene TRBV5-1, with 8 bases fitting TRBD1. Germline lookup yields CDR1 SGHRS and CDR2 YFSETQ. CDR3 length equals 14 residues. The ends lost 5 bases at V and 4 bases at J; junction bases unmatched: 7. The chain's CDR3 is CASRQGQGLTEAFF. The CDR3 region has the DNA TGCGCCAGCAGACAAGGACAGGGACTCACTGAAGCTTTCTTT.

This rearrangement joins TRBV6-6 to TRBJ1-1; D perhaps matches TRBD1 (5 bases). The germline V and J ends were trimmed by 6 bases and 11 bases, with 16 bases remaining between them. The CDR3 sequence is 12 residues long. Germline CDR1 is MNHNY and CDR2 is SVGAGI (reference sequence). As DNA, the CDR3 is TGTGCCAGCAGGCTTATAGACAGTGGGGCTTTCTTT. The encoded protein is CASRLIDSGAFF.

This chain links TRBV14 with TRBJ2-7; TRBD1 aligns across 7 bases. V shed 3 bases and J 2 bases; nucleotides not matched to a gene: 4. This CDR3 has 14 amino acids. Germline values: CDR1 SGHDN, CDR2 FVKESK. For the CDR3, the DNA is TGTGCCAGCAGCCAGAGACAGGGCCCCTACGAGCAGTACTTC. This gives the protein CASSQRQGPYEQYF.

This chain uses TRBV14 with TRBJ2-2; D perhaps matches TRBD1 (6 bases). In germline, CDR1 is SGHDN, CDR2 FVKESK. V was pared by 2 bases and J by 5 bases, with 6 bases between. The CDR3 runs 13 residues. As DNA, the CDR3 is TGTGCCAGCAGCCAACAGGGGACCGGGGAGCTGTTTTTT. Its protein is CASSQQGTGELFF.

The chain is built from TRBV9 and TRBJ1-2; the D gene is possibly TRBD1 (6 bases). Germline values: CDR1 SGDLS, CDR2 YYNGEE. The CDR3 loop spans 20 amino acids. The V gene lost 1 base and the J gene lost 0 bases, with 25 bases spanning the gap. Here the CDR3 reads CASSVSLQGPWGSTNYGYTF. Here the CDR3 DNA reads TGTGCCAGCAGCGTAAGTTTACAGGGACCATGGGGCAGTACTAACTATGGCTACACCTTC.

This chain links TRBV10-3 with TRBJ2-5; 7 nucleotides agree with TRBD2. This CDR3 contains 16 residues. With V trimmed by 2 bases and J by 4 bases, 10 bases remained unmatched. Per the germline V gene, CDR1 is ENHRY and CDR2 is SYGVKD. This chain's CDR3 is CAISEAASGALETQYF. The CDR3 DNA is TGTGCCATCAGTGAGGCTGCTAGCGGTGCGCTAGAGACCCAGTACTTC.

The genes are TRBV10-2 and TRBJ2-1, with 10 bases lining up with TRBD2. Germline CDR1 reads WSHSY; CDR2 reads SAAADI. The CDR3 runs 14 residues. The junction had 7 bases not matched to a gene; V was cut back by 6 bases and J by 8 bases. The DNA of the CDR3 is TGCGCCAGCAGCCCTAGCGGGAGCGGCGATGAGCAGTTCTTC. Translated, it gives CASSPSGSGDEQFF.

The rearrangement uses TRBV6-6 and TRBJ2-5; TRBD2 agrees at 11 bases. Germline loops: CDR1 MNHNY, CDR2 SVGAGI (reference sequence). CDR3 length: 15 residues. With V trimmed by 6 bases and J by 3 bases, 6 bases remained unmatched. The CDR3 region is CASSYELAGEETQYF. CDR3 sequence (DNA): TGTGCCAGCAGCTACGAACTAGCGGGAGAAGAGACCCAGTACTTC.

V usage is TRBV6-5 and J usage is TRBJ2-2; TRBD1 agrees at 10 bases. This CDR3 has 15 amino acids. Germline trimming cut 5 bases from V and 6 bases from J; bases unmatched to any gene: 6. Germline V gives CDR1 MNHEY, CDR2 SVGAGI. CDR3 loop: CASSLRDRGSGELFF. CDR3 sequence (DNA): TGTGCCAGCAGTCTCCGGGACAGGGGTTCCGGGGAGCTGTTTTTT.

This clone occurred a few times. DNA for the CDR3: TGTGCCAGCAGCGCCCTCAACACCGGGGAGCTGTTTTTT. This encodes CASSALNTGELFF. The chain combines TRBV9 with TRBJ2-2; no firm D call. V was clipped by 3 bases and J by 2 bases, with 5 bases between them. CDR3 length: 13 amino acids. CDR1 and CDR2 (germline): SGDLS, YYNGEE.

The chain combines TRBV28 with TRBJ2-1; TRBD2 matches 10 bases. With V trimmed by 6 bases and J by 8 bases, 10 bases remained unmatched. This CDR3 comprises 15 residues. Per germline, CDR1 MDHEN and CDR2 SYDVKM. The CDR3 is CASSPTSGNWDEQFF. The DNA of the CDR3 is TGTGCCAGCAGCCCAACTAGCGGGAATTGGGATGAGCAGTTCTTC.

The chain links TRBV5-1 to TRBJ2-5, with 8 nucleotides matching TRBD1. CDR3 size: 14 residues. Germline V gene lookup returns CDR1 SGHRS and CDR2 YFSETQ. The V and J ends lost 4 bases and 2 bases, in that order; junction bases with no gene match: 4. The CDR3 sequence is CASSRGQVQETQYF. In DNA form, the CDR3 reads TGCGCCAGCAGCCGGGGACAGGTACAAGAGACCCAGTACTTC.

The gene calls are TRBV27 and TRBJ1-1, with D unresolved. The CDR3 totals 16 residues. Trimming cost V 3 bases and J 2 bases, with 16 bases left between them. CDR1 and CDR2 (germline): MNHEY, SMNVEV (reference sequence). CDR3 amino acids: CASSFAAGSLNTEAFF. The CDR3 nucleotides read TGTGCCAGCAGTTTCGCCGCGGGCAGCCTCAACACTGAAGCTTTCTTT.

This clone was picked up one time. The V and J genes are TRBV18 and TRBJ2-1, with 10 bases that match TRBD1. CDR1 KGHSH and CDR2 LQKENI come from the germline V gene. The CDR3 contains 15 residues. Unmatched junction bases numbered 7, after V lost 4 bases and J lost 7 bases. CDR3 in amino acids: CASSQTGGEVNEQFF. CDR3 in DNA: TGTGCCAGCTCACAGACAGGGGGCGAAGTGAATGAGCAGTTCTTC.

This clone was recorded only once. The chain uses TRBV7-9 and TRBJ2-5; D may be TRBD2 (6 bases). V was shortened by 5 bases and J by 12 bases, with 13 bases between the two germline ends. The CDR3 runs 11 residues. Germline CDR1 SEHNR, CDR2 FQNEAQ (reference sequence). The CDR3 sequence is CASSPGTLEYF. The DNA of the CDR3 is TGTGCCAGCAGCCCTGGGACTCTCGAGTACTTC. The full variable domain, rest sourced from reference TRBV7-9 and TRBJ2-5, is DTGVSQNPRHKITKRGQNVTFRCDPISEHNRLYWYRQTLGQGPEFLTYFQNEAQLEKSRLLSDRFSAERPKGSFSTLEIQRTEQGDSAMYLCASSPGTLEYFGPGTRLLVL.